The rows below give T cell receptor beta chains drawn from one sample of a study of blood T cell repertoires in COVID-19. Assay used: immunoSEQ multiplex PCR; TCRdb lists only in-frame clones, some missing. Counted here are about 350,000 clones, roughly 87% occurring once; the ten biggest clones make up around 3%. What was sequenced was PBMCs or T cells enriched from blood (not recorded which). The receptors were gathered from a woman aged 25-40 years who had recovered from COVID-19. The CDR3 runs from the conserved cysteine through the conserved F or W. The D gene is left open where the match is weak. Expanded clones are given a class, and other clones once, few, many or no size at all.

>TRBJ1-4|few|NA|TRBV3-1/TRBV3-2
CASSRGQFDEKLFF
TGTGCCAGCAGCCGAGGACAGTTTGACGAAAAACTGTTTTTT
>TRBJ2-1|NA|TRBD2|TRBV7-9
CASRHGGSGRGPYNEQFF
TGTGCCAGCCGGCATGGTGGGAGCGGGAGGGGTCCCTACAATGAGCAGTTCTTC
>TRBJ1-1|NA|TRBD1|TRBV19
CASGRGLNTEAFF
TGTGCCAGTGGTAGGGGGCTGAACACTGAAGCTTTCTTT
>TRBJ1-2|NA|TRBD1|TRBV10-3
CAISEPTGDYGYTF
TGTGCCATCAGTGAACCAACAGGGGACTATGGCTACACCTTC
>TRBJ1-1|NA|TRBD1|TRBV9
CASSESPGQTGTEAFF
TGTGCCAGCAGCGAGAGCCCGGGACAGACAGGCACTGAAGCTTTCTTT
>TRBJ2-7|few|TRBD1|TRBV19
CASSIPGQVYEQYF
TGTGCCAGTAGTATCCCCGGACAGGTCTACGAGCAGTACTTC
>TRBJ2-5|few|TRBD2|TRBV5-1
CASSLALGLAGPQETQYF
TGCGCCAGCAGCTTGGCCTTGGGGCTAGCGGGACCCCAAGAGACCCAGTACTTC
>TRBJ2-5|NA|NA|TRBV21-1
CASSKGGVTGTPEATQYF
TGTGCCAGCAGCAAAGGCGGTGTCACCGGGACTCCAGAGGCGACCCAGTACTTC
>TRBJ1-1|NA|NA|TRBV30
CAWSWEFEAFF
TGTGCCTGGAGCTGGGAGTTTGAAGCTTTCTTT
>TRBJ1-2|NA|NA|TRBV12-3/TRBV12-4
CASSNIPESYTF
TGTGCCAGCAGTAATATCCCGGAGAGTTACACCTTC
>TRBJ2-7|NA|TRBD2|TRBV27
CASSLSGSITGKQYF
TGTGCCAGCAGTCTTAGCGGGAGTATAACTGGTAAGCAGTACTTC
>TRBJ2-6|once|TRBD2|TRBV4-2
CASSQDWEGSGANVLTF
TGTGCCAGCAGCCAAGATTGGGAGGGCTCTGGGGCCAACGTCCTGACTTTC
>TRBJ1-1|NA|TRBD1|TRBV12-5
CASGLDPGGTEAFF
TGTGCTAGTGGTTTGGACCCAGGGGGCACTGAAGCTTTCTTT
>TRBJ2-2|NA|TRBD1|TRBV11-2
CASSLWTGAVGELFF
TGTGCCAGCAGCCTCTGGACAGGGGCGGTCGGGGAGCTGTTTTTT
>TRBJ2-7|few|TRBD1|TRBV28
CASSSGTGGRVSYEQYF
TGTGCCAGCAGTTCCGGGACAGGGGGTCGGGTGAGCTACGAGCAGTACTTC
>TRBJ2-1|NA|TRBD1|TRBV27
CASSFGTGNNEQFF
TGTGCCAGCAGTTTCGGGACAGGGAACAATGAGCAGTTCTTC
>TRBJ1-5|once|NA|TRBV28
CASSLRVTGLGNQPQHF
TGTGCCAGCAGTTTAAGGGTAACAGGGTTGGGCAATCAGCCCCAGCATTTT
>TRBJ2-2|NA|TRBD1|TRBV19
CASSRQGNTGELFF
TGTGCCAGTAGTCGACAGGGCAACACCGGGGAGCTGTTTTTT
>TRBJ1-5|NA|NA|TRBV5-6
CASSYLQGQGNQPQHF
TGTGCCAGCAGCTACCTTCAGGGTCAGGGCAATCAGCCCCAGCATTTT
>TRBJ2-7|NA|NA|TRBV7-9
CASSSFGYEQYF
TGTGCCAGCAGCTCCTTCGGCTACGAGCAGTACTTC
>TRBJ2-3|NA|TRBD2|TRBV10-3
CAISVGQGGSQYF
TGTGCCATCAGTGTCGGGCAGGGAGGGAGCCAGTATTTT
>TRBJ2-1|once|NA|TRBV5-1
CASSVQGGDNEQFF
TGCGCCAGCAGTGTACAGGGTGGGGACAATGAGCAGTTCTTC
>TRBJ1-1|NA|TRBD1|TRBV6-5
CASIRTGNTEAFF
TGTGCCAGCATTAGGACAGGTAACACTGAAGCTTTCTTT
>TRBJ2-1|NA|TRBD1|TRBV5-1
CASSLAGTDNEQFF
TGCGCCAGTAGCTTGGCCGGGACAGACAATGAGCAGTTCTTC
>TRBJ1-2|NA|TRBD1|TRBV30
CAWSVQGAHGYTF
TGTGCCTGGAGTGTCCAGGGGGCGCATGGCTACACCTTC
>TRBJ1-2|NA|NA|TRBV3-1/TRBV3-2
CASSQDLNYGYTF
TGTGCCAGCAGCCAAGATCTTAACTATGGCTACACCTTC
>TRBJ1-5|once|TRBD1|TRBV12-3/TRBV12-4
CASRLQGYQPQHF
TGTGCCAGCCGCTTACAGGGGTATCAGCCCCAGCATTTT
>TRBJ2-7|NA|TRBD1|TRBV4-2
CASSQEAGTGLYEQYF
TGTGCCAGCAGCCAAGAAGCCGGGACAGGGTTATACGAGCAGTACTTC
>TRBJ1-2|NA|TRBD1|TRBV28
CASSQGQGYGYTF
TGTGCCAGCAGCCAGGGACAGGGATATGGCTACACCTTC
>TRBJ2-2|NA|TRBD2|TRBV11-2
CASSLVGGRAPGELFF
TGTGCCAGCAGCTTAGTTGGCGGGAGGGCCCCCGGGGAGCTGTTTTTT
>TRBJ2-7|once|NA|TRBV28
CASSSPGYEQYF
TGTGCCAGCAGTTCTCCGGGTTACGAGCAGTACTTC
>TRBJ2-1|NA|TRBD2|TRBV7-3
CASSPRSGGAREQFF
TGTGCCAGCAGCCCCAGGAGCGGGGGGGCGAGGGAGCAGTTCTTC
>TRBJ1-2|NA|TRBD1|TRBV3-1/TRBV3-2
CASSQQGGGYTF
TGTGCCAGCAGCCAGCAGGGGGGTGGCTACACCTTC